This is a list of T cell receptor beta chains from one sample in a study of shared clonotypes between healthy human individuals. Some clones are missing from TCRdb's copy, which holds only in-frame ones; the method was immunoSEQ multiplex PCR. The table shows approximately 1,500,000 clones, with around 98% occurring only once. The sequenced material came from naive CD4+ T cells sorted from blood. The source of these receptors is a man aged 25-40 years in good health. CDR3s include the opening cysteine and the closing phenylalanine or tryptophan. The D gene is left open where the match is weak.

V	D	J	CDR3
TRBV4-3	.	TRBJ2-1	CASSPTRGSYNEQFF
TRBV15	.	TRBJ1-1	CATSQRALDTEAFF
TRBV6-5	.	TRBJ2-7	CASSYSRASYEQYF
TRBV19	.	TRBJ1-2	CASSPVLVFGYTF
TRBV5-1	TRBD2	TRBJ2-3	CASTTGLVGTDTQYF
TRBV29-1	TRBD2	TRBJ2-7	CSVVGGSPYEQYF
TRBV5-6	.	TRBJ2-7	CASSPSLLRNEQYF
TRBV18	.	TRBJ2-5	CASSVRDRETQYF
TRBV6-6	.	TRBJ2-2	CASSQPSRNGELFF
TRBV5-4	.	TRBJ2-1	CASSLLGWDEQFF
TRBV28	.	TRBJ1-5	CASSYSNQPQHF
TRBV11-2	TRBD2	TRBJ2-3	CASSLLAVGTDTQYF
TRBV15	.	TRBJ2-5	CATSREVPGLSGTQYF
TRBV5-1	.	TRBJ2-1	CASSRHRDDFNEQFF
TRBV28	.	TRBJ1-2	CASSLLQQRIYGYTF
TRBV28	TRBD1	TRBJ1-5	CASSSGQGNQPQHF
TRBV6-1	.	TRBJ1-2	CASSEAGNYGYTF
TRBV5-6	.	TRBJ1-1	CASSFGWGDRTEAFF
TRBV6-1	.	TRBJ1-1	CASKLGHGPETFF
TRBV2	TRBD1	TRBJ2-5	CASSETGTAQETQYF
TRBV6-5	TRBD1	TRBJ2-7	CASSYLPGQVPYEQYF
TRBV27	.	TRBJ2-5	CASSAHRTNQETQYF
TRBV5-4	.	TRBJ2-7	CASSLGGALAGIEQYF
TRBV15	.	TRBJ2-3	CATSGADTQYF